Following are 28 T cell receptor beta chains from one sample sequenced in a study of beta chain features in type 1 diabetes. Their antigens remain unidentified. Study results and caveats: There was a moderate but significant shortening of TCRB CDR3s in all four CD4+ subsets of Type 1 diabetes patients.

All of the isolated RNA was reverse transcribed, so expressed TCRB transcripts were sequenced. Using immunoSEQ multiplex PCR, the repertoire was profiled, and TCRdb retains in-frame clones only, with some absent. The profile shows some 17,000 clones, roughly two thirds of them singletons. Source material: stem cell memory CD4+ T cells from blood. The receptors derive from a man aged 30 to 45 with type 1 diabetes.

This sequence joins TRBV9 and TRBJ2-5, with D possibly matching TRBD2 (5 bases). The end of the DNA fits TRBJ2-7 better, so the J call may be wrong. The germline V gene has CDR1 SGDLS and CDR2 YYNGEE. This CDR3 has 13 amino acids. The CDR3 DNA is TGTGCCAGCAGCGTAGAGCTAGCTACCGAGCAGTACTTC. Residues: CASSVELATEQYF.

The V call is TRBV18, the J call TRBJ2-1, with TRBD1 identical over 10 bases. The CDR3 has 18 amino acids. Germline V gene sequence: CDR1 KGHSH, CDR2 LQKENI. Trimming removed 4 bases from V and 5 bases from J; junction bases left unmatched: 14. The CDR3 coding sequence is TGTGCCAGCTCACGGGAGACAGGGGGCCGTACCGGAAACAATGAGCAGTTCTTC. Amino acid sequence: CASSRETGGRTGNNEQFF.

The chain combines TRBV21-1 with TRBJ2-7; no check of the table's D call, TRBD1, against the DNA was made. TRBV21-1 is a recognized pseudogene. The CDR3 contains 14 residues. The CDR3 bases are TGTGCCAGCAGCAAAGTGGGCAGCTCCTACGAGCAGTACTTC. It encodes CASSKVGSSYEQYF.

Only one count was recorded for this clone. The genes are TRBV5-4 and TRBJ2-1, with D unclear. This CDR3 contains 16 residues. Germline V gives CDR1 SGHNT, CDR2 YYREEE (reference sequence). V dropped 4 bases and J dropped 7 bases, with 21 bases sitting between them. The CDR3, as DNA: TGTGCCAGCAGCCCACCGGTCTCCGGTTCCCGTAATGAGCAGTTCTTC. Protein product: CASSPPVSGSRNEQFF.

The V and J genes are TRBV4-2 and TRBJ2-5; 10 nucleotides align to TRBD2. The CDR3 runs to 18 residues. Germline assignment: CDR1 LGHNA and CDR2 YNFKEQ. The junction had 10 bases not matched to a gene; V was cut back by 1 base and J by 2 bases. The CDR3 DNA reads as TGTGCCAGCAGCCAAGTCGTGGGTAGCGGGGGGATTCAAGAGACCCAGTACTTC. This translates into CASSQVVGSGGIQETQYF.

This clone was found a few times. The CDR3: CAISDLLTQYF. The CDR3 DNA follows: TGTGCCATCAGTGACCTCCTAACGCAGTATTTT. V and J are TRBV10-3 and TRBJ2-3; D is unclear. V shed 3 bases and J shed 9 bases, with 7 bases lying between them. The CDR3 loop spans 11 amino acids. CDR1 and CDR2 (germline): ENHRY, SYGVKD.

The V call is TRBV2, the J call TRBJ2-2; 9 nucleotides agree with TRBD1. Trimming removed 5 bases from V and 5 bases from J; junction bases left unmatched: 6. This CDR3 region has 15 residues. Germline CDR1 and CDR2: SNHLY and FYNNEI. DNA of the CDR3: TGTGCCAGCAGTCGGGACAGGGAGGAAACCGGGGAGCTGTTTTTT. Translated: CASSRDREETGELFF. The complete variable domain, with remaining parts taken from reference TRBV2 and TRBJ2-2, reads EPEVTQTPSHQVTQMGQEVILRCVPISNHLYFYWYRQILGQKVEFLVSFYNNEISEKSEIFDDQFSVERPDGSNFTLKIRSTKLEDSAMYFCASSRDREETGELFFGEGSRLTVL.

This chain uses TRBV9 with TRBJ2-1; D unresolved. The CDR3 is 15 amino acids. The V gene's germline CDR1 is SGDLS and CDR2 YYNGEE. The V end was cut by 0 bases, the J end by 3 bases, with 10 bases between. The CDR3 sequence is CASSVGPEVYNEQFF. As DNA, the CDR3 is TGTGCCAGCAGCGTAGGCCCAGAAGTCTACAATGAGCAGTTCTTC. Using reference TRBV9 and TRBJ2-1 for the parts outside the CDR3, the full variable domain is DSGVTQTPKHLITATGQRVTLRCSPRSGDLSVYWYQQSLDQGLQFLIQYYNGEERAKGNILERFSAQQFPDLHSELNLSSLELGDSALYFCASSVGPEVYNEQFFGPGTRLTVL.

The V gene is TRBV11-2, the J gene TRBJ2-4; D possibly corresponds to TRBD2 (6 bases). The CDR3 length is 13 residues. Germline CDR1 reads SGHAT; CDR2 reads FQNNGV. The V end lost 10 bases, the J end lost 3 bases, and 13 bases lay between the germline ends. The CDR3: CAISRGLKNIQYF. In DNA, the CDR3 is TGTGCCATCTCACGGGGACTCAAAAACATTCAGTACTTC.

The rearrangement links TRBV29-1 to TRBJ2-7, with 9 nucleotides matching TRBD2. Germline V lookup: CDR1 SQVTM, CDR2 ANQGSEA. The junction had 15 bases not matched to a gene; V was cut back by 5 bases and J by 7 bases. The CDR3 sequence is 15 residues long. Here the CDR3 reads CSVSPLGSGGAEQYF. CDR3 DNA sequence: TGCAGCGTTTCCCCGTTAGGTAGCGGGGGAGCGGAGCAGTACTTC.

V usage is TRBV5-1 and J usage is TRBJ2-5; a possible D gene is TRBD2 (5 bases). This CDR3 spans 12 amino acids. Trimming shortened V by 3 bases and J by 4 bases, and 7 bases separated the two germline ends. CDR1 and CDR2 from the germline V gene are SGHRS and YFSETQ. CDR3 coding DNA: TGCGCCAGCAGCTACGGGATAGAGACCCAGTACTTC. This gives the protein CASSYGIETQYF.

CDR3 sequence (DNA): TGCGCCAGCAGACCGGGACAGGGAGAAACTGAAGCTTTCTTT. Its protein is CASRPGQGETEAFF. J is TRBJ1-1 and V is TRBV5-1, with 9 bases matching TRBD1. Germline lookup yields CDR1 SGHRS and CDR2 YFSETQ. The CDR3 runs 14 residues. The junction had 7 bases not matched to a gene; V was cut back by 5 bases and J by 5 bases.

The chain has TRBV7-2 and TRBJ2-5; TRBD1 matches 10 bases. From germline, CDR1 is SGHTA and CDR2 FQGNSA. The CDR3 runs 17 residues. Trimming cost V 5 bases and J 7 bases; bases outside gene matches: 16. The CDR3 DNA follows: TGTGCCAGCAGCCACGGACAGGGGGGGGGCGTGGGGGTGACCCAGTACTTC. It translates to CASSHGQGGGVGVTQYF.

This clone came up a few times. The chain joins TRBV4-2 to TRBJ2-7, with TRBD2 matching over 7 bases. The junction had 2 bases not matched to a gene; V was cut back by 0 bases and J by 3 bases. The CDR3 has 14 residues. Germline CDR1 and CDR2: LGHNA and YNFKEQ. This CDR3 reads CASSQERGGYEQYF. The DNA of the CDR3 is TGTGCCAGCAGCCAAGAGCGCGGGGGCTACGAGCAGTACTTC.

This clone showed up just a few times. The chain couples TRBV9 to TRBJ2-3, with 9 bases identical to TRBD2. CDR1 is SGDLS, CDR2 YYNGEE, per germline. Losses at the gene ends were 2 bases for V and 3 bases for J; bases not matched to a gene: 1. The CDR3 loop spans 14 amino acids. CDR3 sequence reads: CASSVSGGTDTQYF. The CDR3 DNA is TGTGCCAGCAGCGTGAGCGGGGGGACAGATACGCAGTATTTT. Full variable domain (missing parts from reference TRBV9 and TRBJ2-3): DSGVTQTPKHLITATGQRVTLRCSPRSGDLSVYWYQQSLDQGLQFLIQYYNGEERAKGNILERFSAQQFPDLHSELNLSSLELGDSALYFCASSVSGGTDTQYFGPGTRLTVL.

The V gene is TRBV9, the J gene TRBJ2-3, with 10 positions matching TRBD1. The V and J ends lost 2 bases and 6 bases, in that order; junction bases with no gene match: 6. This CDR3 is built from 15 residues. Germline V gene sequence: CDR1 SGDLS, CDR2 YYNGEE. The CDR3 loop is CASSVDRGMGDTQYF. The CDR3 DNA follows: TGTGCCAGCAGCGTGGACAGGGGGATGGGTGATACGCAGTATTTT.

The chain employs TRBV6-1 and TRBJ1-3; perhaps TRBD1 as D (5 bases). The V gene's germline CDR1 is MNHNS and CDR2 SASEGT. The CDR3 is 16 residues long. The ends were cut back, 6 bases at V and 0 bases at J, with 15 bases in the middle. CDR3 protein: CASRETGGSSGNTIYF. The CDR3 region has the DNA TGTGCCAGCAGGGAAACGGGGGGGAGCTCTGGAAACACCATATATTTT.

The chain carries TRBV5-4 and TRBJ2-3; D may be TRBD2 (8 bases). Germline V lookup: CDR1 SGHNT, CDR2 YYREEE (reference sequence). V was cut by 4 bases and J by 3 bases, with 18 bases left in between. The CDR3 runs 16 residues. CDR3 loop: CASSLYRGGGTDTQYF. As DNA, the CDR3 is TGTGCCAGCAGCCTATACAGGGGCGGGGGGACAGATACGCAGTATTTT.

There are a few counts of this clone. This chain uses TRBV7-9 with TRBJ2-5; D is ambiguous. Per germline, CDR1 SEHNR and CDR2 FQNEAQ (reference sequence). With 3 bases removed from V and 9 bases from J, the gap between germline ends came to 14 bases. The CDR3 consists of 13 residues. As DNA, the CDR3 is TGTGCCAGCAGCTTCAAAGGAGACGAGGCCCAGTACTTC. Its protein is CASSFKGDEAQYF.

This chain joins TRBV5-1 and TRBJ2-1; D is uncertain. Trimming shortened V by 4 bases and J by 0 bases, and 5 bases separated the two germline ends. CDR1 and CDR2 from the germline V gene are SGHRS and YFSETQ. The CDR3 is 13 residues long. The CDR3 here is CASSPGSYNEQFF. The CDR3 DNA reads as TGCGCCAGCAGCCCCGGCTCCTACAATGAGCAGTTCTTC.

The rearrangement links TRBV30 to TRBJ2-2, with D possibly being TRBD1 (6 bases). Germline assignment: CDR1 GTSNPN and CDR2 SVGIG (reference sequence). Trimming left V 2 bases short and J 1 base short, with 11 bases between. CDR3 length equals 15 residues. CDR3 in amino acids: CAWSHLGQNTGELFF. The CDR3 nucleotides read TGTGCCTGGAGTCACTTGGGACAGAACACCGGGGAGCTGTTTTTT.

This clone has only a few counts. V gene TRBV4-3 combines with J gene TRBJ1-5; D call uncertain. CDR1 LGHNA and CDR2 YSLEER come from the germline V gene. The ends were cut back, 0 bases at V and 6 bases at J, with 9 bases in the middle. This CDR3 is built from 14 residues. The CDR3 nucleotides are TGCGCCAGCAGCCAAGATCCCCGGGGTCAGCCCCAGCATTTT. Translated, it gives CASSQDPRGQPQHF.

As regards this clone: Other DNA sequences of this sample code for an identical CDR3. The chain has TRBV5-1 and TRBJ2-1; 8 positions match TRBD1. The V gene end was trimmed by 2 bases and the J gene end by 7 bases; junction bases not matched to a gene: 8. This CDR3 spans 15 amino acids. In germline, CDR1 is SGHRS, CDR2 YFSETQ. The CDR3 DNA sequence: TGCGCCAGCAGCTTTGCGGACAGGGATTATAATGAGCAGTTCTTC. It codes for CASSFADRDYNEQFF. Looking up the rest from reference TRBV5-1 and TRBJ2-1 gives the full variable domain: KAGVTQTPRYLIKTRGQQVTLSCSPISGHRSVSWYQQTPGQGLQFLFEYFSETQRNKGNFPGRFSGRQFSNSRSEMNVSTLELGDSALYLCASSFADRDYNEQFFGPGTRLTVL.

The chain combines TRBV29-1 with TRBJ2-5; D call uncertain. This CDR3 comprises 14 residues. CDR1 SQVTM and CDR2 ANQGSEA come from the germline V gene. V lost 5 bases and J lost 5, with 18 bases in between. CDR3 amino acids: CSVNDAPFGETQYF. The DNA of the CDR3 is TGCAGCGTTAACGACGCACCCTTCGGGGAGACCCAGTACTTC.

The chain's CDR3 is CATSLAVGSGNTIYF. The CDR3 region has the DNA TGTGCCACCAGCCTAGCGGTGGGCTCTGGAAACACCATATATTTT. V is TRBV15 and J is TRBJ1-3, with D hard to call. The CDR3 totals 15 residues. The germline V and J ends were trimmed by 5 bases and 0 bases, with 11 bases remaining between them. Per the germline V gene, CDR1 is LNHNV and CDR2 is YYDKDF (reference sequence).

The chain couples TRBV2 to TRBJ2-3; 7 bases agree with TRBD2. The CDR3 consists of 14 residues. Germline V gives CDR1 SNHLY, CDR2 FYNNEI. V lost 7 bases and J lost 1; bases outside the gene matches: 5. Here the CDR3 reads CASIRLAGTDTQYF. The CDR3 DNA sequence: TGTGCCAGCATCCGCCTAGCGGGCACAGATACGCAGTATTTT.

V usage is TRBV7-2 and J usage is TRBJ2-3, with D perhaps matching TRBD1 (5 bases). The germline V gene has CDR1 SGHTA and CDR2 FQGNSA. The length of the CDR3 is 14 residues. Trimming stripped 3 bases from V and 3 bases from J, with 10 bases between. The CDR3 loop reads CASSLNYRTDTQYF. The CDR3 DNA reads TGTGCCAGCAGCTTGAATTACAGGACAGATACGCAGTATTTT.

This clone was picked up a small number of times. This sequence joins TRBV7-2 and TRBJ2-2; 10 nucleotides agree with TRBD1. The CDR3 contains 17 residues. V was clipped by 4 bases and J by 5 bases; unmatched bases: 10. CDR1 and CDR2 (germline): SGHTA, FQGNSA. CDR3 sequence reads: CASSSLWTGGGTGELFF. CDR3 bases: TGTGCCAGCAGCTCCCTTTGGACAGGGGGAGGAACCGGGGAGCTGTTTTTT.